This T cell receptor (beta chain) was obtained from a study of T-cell reconstitution after alpha-beta-depleted transplantation in children. V shed 2 bases and J shed 3 bases, with 10 bases lying between them. There are 14 residues in the CDR3. For TCRbeta, the library was prepared with unique molecular identifiers. TCRdb analysed the PCR reads with MiXCR anew, one entry per CDR3 protein. Here the sample spans around 500,000 distinct CDR3 sequences, around 12% being singletons. This TCR came from a human donor who donated a stem cell graft to a child with combined immunodeficiency. The input for sequencing was PBMCs from the stem cell graft donor, taken from the stem cell graft. The V and J genes are TRBV12-3 or TRBV12-4 and TRBJ1-1, with D maybe TRBD1 (6 bases). CDR3: CASSLSGVHTEAFF. In DNA, the CDR3 is TGTGCCAGCAGTTTATCAGGGGTTCACACTGAAGCTTTCTTT.